This TCR beta chain emerged from a study of blood T cells in healthy people across ages. Study findings and constraints: Among long-lived donors, naive CD4+ cells were more numerous and diversity higher than in aged donors. Naive and antigen-experienced cells were not separated, limiting conclusive comparison.

The ends were cut back, 2 bases at V and 5 bases at J, with 9 bases in the middle. The CDR3 spans 13 residues. The germline V gene encodes CDR1 SGHRS and CDR2 YFSETQ. This clonotype was seen only once. Its antigen is not known. Then a second PCR, running about 7 to 11 cycles, was carried out with a sample-barcoded 5' primer and a J-beta primer mix. A template-switch adaptor containing 12 random nucleotides labeled each cDNA molecule. In TCRdb, the 5' RACE reads were re-called with MiXCR into one record per CDR3 protein. The profile shows 700,000 to 850,000 distinct CDR3 sequences, about 53% of them singletons.

The chain combines TRBV5-1 with TRBJ2-3; no clear D gene. The sequence derives from a man aged 80 or over in good health. Sequencing was carried out using blood. The CDR3 coding sequence is TGCGCCAGCAGCTTCGCCTCGCAAGATACGCAGTATTTT. It is translated as CASSFASQDTQYF.